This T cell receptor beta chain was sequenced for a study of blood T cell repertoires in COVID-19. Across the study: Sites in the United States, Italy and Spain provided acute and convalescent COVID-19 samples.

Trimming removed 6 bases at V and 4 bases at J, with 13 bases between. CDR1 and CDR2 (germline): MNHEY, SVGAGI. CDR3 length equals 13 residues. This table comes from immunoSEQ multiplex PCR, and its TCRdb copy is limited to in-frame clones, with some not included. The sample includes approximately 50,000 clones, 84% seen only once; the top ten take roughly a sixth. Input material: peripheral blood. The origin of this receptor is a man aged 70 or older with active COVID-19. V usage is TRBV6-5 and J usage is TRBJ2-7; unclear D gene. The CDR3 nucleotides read TGTGCCAGCAGGGGCCACATCGAGTACGAGCAGTACTTC. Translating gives CASRGHIEYEQYF.